Described below is a single T cell receptor beta chain sequence and its context. Its antigen is as yet unknown. The sample contains more than one DNA sequence encoding this CDR3. This specimen belongs to a study of shared clonotypes between healthy human individuals. Points from the study as a whole: Some naive CD4 clonotypes, roughly 5%, turned up in common across a few donors. Blood was the only sampled material, and tissue repertoires likely differ.

Germline V lookup: CDR1 SEHNR, CDR2 FQNEAQ (reference sequence). This CDR3 comprises 16 residues. Trimming shortened V by 1 base and J by 2 bases, and 11 bases separated the two germline ends. TCRdb's copy holds only in-frame clones and misses some; the assay was immunoSEQ multiplex PCR. The table records about 2.3 million clones, roughly 90% of them present only once. The rearrangement uses TRBV7-9 and TRBJ2-2, with D perhaps TRBD2 (5 bases). The sample taken for sequencing was naive CD4+ T cells from PBMCs. Subset denoted: CD45RA+ positively selected. This receptor was identified in a man between 18 and 29 years old in good health. Some clones in this sample may be carry-over from other donors' samples. CDR3 protein: CASSLVGAVNTGELFF. Here the CDR3 DNA reads TGTGCCAGCAGCTTAGTGGGAGCCGTAAACACCGGGGAGCTGTTTTTT.